The 9 T cell receptor beta chains listed next were all sequenced from one sample in a study of cytomegalovirus exposure and HLA in healthy donors (dated by TCRdb to the late 2010s). The library was built by means of the immunoSEQ multiplex PCR assay. The table comes from immuneACCESS by way of TCRdb, which keeps in-frame sequences with V and J called. Part of the clones is missing from these tables; in studies checked, under half for an unresolved V gene and the rest for unknown reasons. Across this sample there are some 68,000 clones, with roughly 94% seen only once. The ten biggest clones cover 1.4% of the sample. Specimen: PBMCs. These receptors all come from a man younger than 35 in good health and CMV-seropositive.

The chain couples TRBV28 to TRBJ2-1, with 14 bases fitting TRBD2. The trim removed 6 bases at V and 8 bases at J, leaving 9 bases unmatched. CDR3 length: 16 amino acids. From germline, CDR1 is MDHEN and CDR2 SYDVKM. CDR3 in amino acids: CASSRGLAGAWDEQFF. Written as DNA, the CDR3 is TGTGCCAGCAGCCGGGGACTAGCGGGAGCCTGGGATGAGCAGTTCTTC.

The chain uses TRBV29-1 and TRBJ1-2; TRBD1 aligns across 8 bases. CDR1 SQVTM and CDR2 ANQGSEA come from the germline V gene. The CDR3 consists of 13 residues. The CDR3 here is CTPRTGTAYGYTF. The CDR3 region has the DNA TGCACCCCTAGGACAGGGACGGCTTATGGCTACACCTTC.

The V gene is TRBV6-6, the J gene TRBJ2-1; TRBD2 matches at 7 bases. CDR3 length equals 15 residues. V was pared by 2 bases and J by 5 bases, with 6 bases of the junction left unmatched. Per the germline V gene, CDR1 is MNHNY and CDR2 is SVGAGI (reference sequence). This CDR3 is CASSYGGGFNNEQFF. The DNA for the CDR3 is TGTGCCAGCAGTTACGGGGGGGGATTCAACAATGAGCAGTTCTTC.

This rearrangement joins TRBV5-8 to TRBJ1-1; perhaps TRBD1 as D (5 bases). The length of the CDR3 is 16 residues. Trimming removed 0 bases at V and 7 bases at J, with 19 bases between. Germline CDR1 reads SGHTS; CDR2 reads YDEGEE. The chain's CDR3 is CASSLAWGHSRIEAFF. CDR3 sequence (DNA): TGTGCCAGCAGCTTGGCATGGGGCCATTCTCGAATTGAAGCTTTCTTT. Full variable domain (rest looked up from reference TRBV5-8 and TRBJ1-1): EAGVTQSPTHLIKTRGQQATLRCSPISGHTSVYWYQQALGLGLQFLLWYDEGEERNRGNFPPRFSGRQFPNYSSELNVNALELEDSALYLCASSLAWGHSRIEAFFGQGTRLTVV.

The chain carries TRBV18 and TRBJ2-2; D is unclear. CDR1 is KGHSH, CDR2 LQKENI, per germline. Trimming pared 0 bases from V and 1 base from J, leaving 9 bases between. The CDR3 loop spans 16 amino acids. In nucleotides, the CDR3 is TGTGCCAGCTCACCACCGTCGTCTTTGAACACCGGGGAGCTGTTTTTT. Its protein product is CASSPPSSLNTGELFF. The full variable domain, in which reference TRBV18 and TRBJ2-2 provide the parts outside the CDR3, is NAGVMQNPRHLVRRRGQEARLRCSPMKGHSHVYWYRQLPEEGLKFMVYLQKENIIDESGMPKERFSAEFPKEGPSILRIQQVVRGDSAAYFCASSPPSSLNTGELFFGEGSRLTVL.

The chain has TRBV6-4 and TRBJ1-6, with TRBD1 identical over 7 bases. V shed 9 bases, J shed 6 bases, and the junction held 23 bases outside the gene matches. Germline V gene data show CDR1 as MRHNA and CDR2 as SNTAGT. This CDR3 is built from 19 residues. The CDR3 sequence is CASVPHSNRGGPFNSPLHF. The DNA for the CDR3 is TGTGCCAGTGTTCCGCATTCTAACAGGGGTGGCCCTTTTAATTCACCCCTCCACTTT.

The chain has TRBV7-9 and TRBJ2-1; 7 nucleotides line up with TRBD1. Trimming took 5 bases from V and 5 from J; bases not matched to a gene: 6. From germline, CDR1 is SEHNR and CDR2 FQNEAQ (reference sequence). This CDR3 spans 14 amino acids. Here the CDR3 reads CASSPRGTDNEQFF. The CDR3 coding sequence is TGTGCCAGCAGCCCTAGAGGGACAGACAATGAGCAGTTCTTC.

The gene calls are TRBV19 and TRBJ2-7; a possible D gene is TRBD1 (6 bases). The CDR3 covers 14 residues. In germline, CDR1 is LNHDA, CDR2 SQIVND (reference sequence). Trimming removed 7 bases at V and 1 base at J, with 14 bases between. The CDR3 DNA is TGTGCCAGTACCCTTAGAGGGGGTTCCTACGAGCAGTACTTC. This sequence encodes CASTLRGGSYEQYF.

The chain employs TRBV6-6 and TRBJ1-1; the match to TRBD1 covers 8 bases. The trim removed 6 bases at V and 2 bases at J, leaving 5 bases unmatched. CDR3 length: 14 amino acids. Per the germline V gene, CDR1 is MNHNY and CDR2 is SVGAGI (reference sequence). The CDR3 region is CASRMGTGNTEAFF. In DNA, the CDR3 is TGTGCCAGCAGAATGGGGACAGGTAACACTGAAGCTTTCTTT.